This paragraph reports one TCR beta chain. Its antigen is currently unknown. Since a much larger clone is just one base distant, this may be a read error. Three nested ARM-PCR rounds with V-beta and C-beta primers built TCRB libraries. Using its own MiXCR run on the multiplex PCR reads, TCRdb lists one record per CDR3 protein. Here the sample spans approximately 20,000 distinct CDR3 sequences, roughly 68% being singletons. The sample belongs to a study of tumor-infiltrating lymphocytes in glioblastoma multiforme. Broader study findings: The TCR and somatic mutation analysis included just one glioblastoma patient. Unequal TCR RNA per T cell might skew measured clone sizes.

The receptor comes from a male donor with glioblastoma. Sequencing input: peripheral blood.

The CDR3 is CASGPLGLYNEQFF. The CDR3 DNA is TGTGCCAGCGGTCCCCTTGGGCTCTACAATGAGCAGTTCTTC. V and J are TRBV6-6 and TRBJ2-1; no firm D call. The CDR3 sequence is 14 residues long. Trimming took 8 bases from V and 3 from J, leaving 14 bases between them. Germline V lookup: CDR1 MNHNY, CDR2 SVGAGI (reference sequence).